This section outlines one TCR beta chain sequence together with its context. The sample belongs to a study of T cell responses to AZD1222 COVID-19 vaccine. Study-wide background: The study pooled second doses at about 4 or about 12 weeks.

TCRdb keeps only in-frame clones here, not all; method: immunoSEQ multiplex PCR. The table records 120,000 or so clones, about 87% of them present only once. Germline CDR1 and CDR2: MNHEY and SMNVEV (reference sequence). The germline V and J ends were trimmed by 4 bases and 2 bases, with 8 bases remaining between them. The CDR3 is 13 residues long. The rearrangement links TRBV27 to TRBJ1-2; D is possibly TRBD1 (5 bases). Source: peripheral blood, taken on day 0 of AZD1222 vaccination. The TCR was taken from an adult in good health. CDR3 amino acids: CASSSQENYGYTF. The CDR3 DNA follows: TGTGCCAGCAGTTCACAGGAAAACTATGGCTACACCTTC.